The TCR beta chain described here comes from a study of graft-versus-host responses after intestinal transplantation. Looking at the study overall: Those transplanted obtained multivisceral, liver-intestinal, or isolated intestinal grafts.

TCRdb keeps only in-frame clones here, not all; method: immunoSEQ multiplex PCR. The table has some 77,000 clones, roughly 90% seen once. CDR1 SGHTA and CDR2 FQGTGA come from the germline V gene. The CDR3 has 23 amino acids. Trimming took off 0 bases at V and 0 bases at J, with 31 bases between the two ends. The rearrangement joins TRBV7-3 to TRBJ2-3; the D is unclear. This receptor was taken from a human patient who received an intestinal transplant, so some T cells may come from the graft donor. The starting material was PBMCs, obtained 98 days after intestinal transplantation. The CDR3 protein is CASSLTPLRVVLDRLPSTDTQYF. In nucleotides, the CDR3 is TGTGCCAGCAGCTTAACGCCTCTCCGGGTCGTCCTCGACCGACTCCCTAGCACAGATACGCAGTATTTT.